This T cell receptor (beta chain) came from a study of control samples from healthy donors and cancer patients. Method: immunoSEQ multiplex PCR; TCRdb's copy keeps in-frame clones and lacks some. The sample holds about 150,000 clones, 80% to 95% seen once. The CDR3 contains 13 residues. Per germline, CDR1 GTSNPN and CDR2 SVGIG (reference sequence). Trimming shortened V by 0 bases and J by 6 bases, and 11 bases separated the two germline ends. Source material: blood. V gene TRBV30 combines with J gene TRBJ1-2; no firm D call. The sequence was obtained from a man younger than 35 in good health. The CDR3 coding sequence is TGTGCCTGGAGTGTACTGAGGGCTGATGGCTACACCTTC. Protein product: CAWSVLRADGYTF.